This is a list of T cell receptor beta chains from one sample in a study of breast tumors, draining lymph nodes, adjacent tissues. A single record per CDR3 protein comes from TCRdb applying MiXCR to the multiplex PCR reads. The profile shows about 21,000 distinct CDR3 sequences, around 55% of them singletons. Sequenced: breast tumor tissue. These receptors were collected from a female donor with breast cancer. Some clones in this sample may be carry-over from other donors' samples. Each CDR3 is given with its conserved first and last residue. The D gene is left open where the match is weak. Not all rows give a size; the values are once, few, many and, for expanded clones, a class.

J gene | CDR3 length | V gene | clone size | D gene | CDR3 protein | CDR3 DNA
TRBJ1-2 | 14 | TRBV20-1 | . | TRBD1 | CSAAGTGEGYGYTF | TGCAGTGCTGCCGGGACAGGGGAGGGCTATGGCTACACCTTC
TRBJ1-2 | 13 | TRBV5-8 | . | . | CASSGGANYGYTF | TGTGCCAGCAGCGGGGGAGCGAACTATGGCTACACCTTC
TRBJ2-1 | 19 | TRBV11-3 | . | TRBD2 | CASSLALGLAGEQRDEQFF | TGTGCCAGCAGCTTAGCCCTGGGACTAGCGGGAGAACAGCGGGATGAGCAGTTCTTC
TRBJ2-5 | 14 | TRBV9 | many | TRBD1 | CASTPGGALDVQSF | TGTGCCAGCACCCCAGGGGGCGCCCTCGATGTCCAGTCCTTC
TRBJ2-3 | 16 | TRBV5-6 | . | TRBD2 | CASSLEIAGNTDTQYF | TGTGCCAGCAGCTTGGAGATAGCGGGGAACACAGATACGCAGTATTTT
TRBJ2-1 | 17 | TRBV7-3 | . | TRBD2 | CASSLGTSGRARNEQFF | TGTGCCAGCAGCCTAGGGACTAGCGGGAGGGCACGGAATGAGCAGTTCTTC
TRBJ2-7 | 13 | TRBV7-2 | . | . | CASSQSDSYEQYF | TGTGCCAGCAGCCAAAGTGACTCCTACGAGCAGTACTTC
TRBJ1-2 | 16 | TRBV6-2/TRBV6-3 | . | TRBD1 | CASNAPGTGINYGYTF | TGCGCCAGCAACGCCCCCGGGACAGGGATCAACTATGGCTACACCTTC
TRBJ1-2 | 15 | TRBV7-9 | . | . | CASSSETTIYFGYTF | .
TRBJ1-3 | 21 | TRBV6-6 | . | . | CASSPGTANTEAFFGQGTIYF | .
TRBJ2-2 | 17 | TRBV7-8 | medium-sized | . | CATTGRRQRRGTGELFF | TGTGCCACCACCGGTCGGAGACAGCGTCGGGGAACCGGGGAGCTGTTTTTT
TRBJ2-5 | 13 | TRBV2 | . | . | CATSPGEAETQYF | TGTGCCACTTCCCCGGGAGAAGCAGAGACCCAGTACTTC
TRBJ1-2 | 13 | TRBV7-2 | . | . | CASSLVEGAGYTF | TGTGCCAGCAGCTTAGTGGAAGGTGCTGGCTACACCTTC
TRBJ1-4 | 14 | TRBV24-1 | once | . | CATSDSGLREKLFF | TGTGCCACCAGTGATTCAGGGTTAAGAGAAAAACTGTTTTTT
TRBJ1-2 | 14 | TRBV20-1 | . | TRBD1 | CSAYTGTANYGYTF | TGCAGTGCTTACACCGGGACAGCTAACTATGGCTACACCTTC
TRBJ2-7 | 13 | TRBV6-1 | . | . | CASSEAGGNEQYF | TGTGCCAGCAGTGAAGCGGGAGGTAACGAGCAGTACTTC
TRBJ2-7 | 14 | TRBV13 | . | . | CASNLGGLSYEQYF | TGTGCCAGCAACTTAGGAGGGCTCTCCTACGAGCAGTACTTC